This T cell receptor beta chain appears in the sequencing data of a study of blood T cell repertoires in COVID-19. Participants were aged roughly 18 to 89 years from approximately 23 US areas. From germline, CDR1 is KGHDR and CDR2 SFDVKD. V was pared by 4 bases and J by 8 bases, with 16 bases between. This CDR3 has 14 amino acids. Assay: immunoSEQ multiplex PCR; the TCRdb copy retains only in-frame clones and omits some. The data show about 160,000 clones, around 84% seen once. Sequencing used PBMCs or T cells enriched from blood (not recorded which). The V and J genes are TRBV24-1 and TRBJ1-2, with D maybe TRBD1 (5 bases). The clonotype was recovered from a woman between 45 and 60 years old who had recovered from COVID-19. The DNA for the CDR3 is TGTGCCACCAGTGAAAGGGAAGGGGTTTACGGCTACACCTTC. Its translation is CATSEREGVYGYTF.